What follows describes a single T cell receptor beta chain. In the original analysis: Using reference gene primer amplification, nucleated cell counts were estimated. The repertoire was sequenced with immunoSEQ multiplex PCR; TCRdb's copy has only in-frame clones and lacks some. V and J calls and clone size are those listed in that table; D and trimming were worked out from the DNA. The repertoire consists of under 130,000 clones, with about 75% occurring once and the leading ten covering roughly a fifth. The data belong to a study of blood T cell repertoires in COVID-19. On the study more broadly: PBMCs, B-cell-depleted T cells, or T cells provided the cDNA or gDNA that made up the material.

V lost 6 bases, J lost 3 bases, and 9 bases stayed unmatched. CDR3 size: 16 residues. Germline V gives CDR1 SGHRS, CDR2 YFSETQ. The rearrangement uses TRBV5-1 and TRBJ2-1; 10 positions match TRBD2. Sample: peripheral blood. The TCR originated in a woman between 70 and 85 years old with acute or convalescent COVID-19. The CDR3 loop reads CASNPRAGGLYNEQFF. CDR3 sequence (DNA): TGCGCCAGCAACCCCCGAGCGGGGGGGCTCTACAATGAGCAGTTCTTC.